The entry below describes one T cell receptor beta chain. This table comes from immunoSEQ multiplex PCR, and its TCRdb copy is limited to in-frame clones, with some not included. Of around 230,000 clones in the sample, about 90% were seen once. The entry originates in a study of blood T cell repertoires in COVID-19. Sample: PBMCs or T cells enriched from blood (not recorded which). The TCR originated in a woman aged 30 to 39 with acute COVID-19.

CDR3: CATSDYGTGENTIYF. As DNA, the CDR3 is TGTGCCACCAGTGACTACGGGACAGGGGAGAACACCATATATTTT. The rearrangement links TRBV24-1 to TRBJ1-3; 10 bases agree with TRBD1. J gave up 7 bases and V 4 bases, and 6 bases lay outside the gene matches. The CDR3 has 15 amino acids. Germline V gene lookup returns CDR1 KGHDR and CDR2 SFDVKD.